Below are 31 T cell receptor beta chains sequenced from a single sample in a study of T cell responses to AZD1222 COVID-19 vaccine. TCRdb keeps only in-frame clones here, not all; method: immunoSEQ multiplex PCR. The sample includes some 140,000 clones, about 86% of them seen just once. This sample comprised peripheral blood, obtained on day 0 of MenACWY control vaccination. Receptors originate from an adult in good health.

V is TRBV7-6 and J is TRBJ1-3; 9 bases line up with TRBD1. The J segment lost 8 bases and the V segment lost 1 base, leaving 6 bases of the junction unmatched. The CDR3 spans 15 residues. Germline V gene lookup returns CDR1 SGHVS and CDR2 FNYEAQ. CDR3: CASSLEGQGAYTIYF. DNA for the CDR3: TGTGCCAGCAGCTTAGAGGGACAGGGTGCATACACCATATATTTT.

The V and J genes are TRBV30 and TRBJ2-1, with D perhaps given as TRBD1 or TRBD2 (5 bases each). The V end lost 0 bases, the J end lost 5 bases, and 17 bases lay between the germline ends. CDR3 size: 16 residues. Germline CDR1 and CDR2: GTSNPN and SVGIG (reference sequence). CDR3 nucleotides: TGTGCCTGGAGTGTCGGGGTTTGGACACTAAACAATGAGCAGTTCTTC. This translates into CAWSVGVWTLNNEQFF.

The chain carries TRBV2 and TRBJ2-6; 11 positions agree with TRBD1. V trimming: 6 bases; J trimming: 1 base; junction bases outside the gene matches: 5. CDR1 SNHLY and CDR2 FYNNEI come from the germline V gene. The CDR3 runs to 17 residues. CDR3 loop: CASRQRDRGSGANVLTF. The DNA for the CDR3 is TGTGCCAGCAGACAACGGGACAGGGGGTCTGGGGCCAACGTCCTGACTTTC.

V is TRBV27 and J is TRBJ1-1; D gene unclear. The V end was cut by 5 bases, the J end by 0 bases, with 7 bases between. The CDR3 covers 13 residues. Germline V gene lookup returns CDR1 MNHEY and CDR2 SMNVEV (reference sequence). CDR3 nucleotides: TGTGCCAGCAGTCCGGTCATGAACACTGAAGCTTTCTTT. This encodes CASSPVMNTEAFF.

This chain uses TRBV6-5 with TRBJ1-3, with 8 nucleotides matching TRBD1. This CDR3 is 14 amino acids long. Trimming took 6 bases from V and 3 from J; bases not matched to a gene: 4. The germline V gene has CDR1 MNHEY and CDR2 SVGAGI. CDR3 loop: CASRDREGGNTIYF. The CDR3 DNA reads TGTGCCAGCAGGGACAGGGAAGGTGGAAACACCATATATTTT.

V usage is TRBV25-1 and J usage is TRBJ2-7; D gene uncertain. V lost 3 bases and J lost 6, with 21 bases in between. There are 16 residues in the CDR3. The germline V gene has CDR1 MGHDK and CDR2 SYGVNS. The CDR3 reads CASSEPRADTSGEQYF. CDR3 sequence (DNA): TGTGCCAGCAGTGAGCCTAGGGCTGATACTTCCGGCGAGCAGTACTTC.

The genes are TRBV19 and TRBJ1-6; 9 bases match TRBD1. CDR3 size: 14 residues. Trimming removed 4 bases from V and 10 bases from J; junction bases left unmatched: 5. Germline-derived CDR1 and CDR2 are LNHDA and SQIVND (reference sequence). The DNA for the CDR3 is TGTGCCAGTAGTACGACAGGGGGTCAGTCACCCCTCCACTTT. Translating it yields CASSTTGGQSPLHF. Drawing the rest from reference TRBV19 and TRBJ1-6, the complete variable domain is DGGITQSPKYLFRKEGQNVTLSCEQNLNHDAMYWYRQDPGQGLRLIYYSQIVNDFQKGDIAEGYSVSREKKESFPLTVTSAQKNPTAFYLCASSTTGGQSPLHFGNGTRLTVT.

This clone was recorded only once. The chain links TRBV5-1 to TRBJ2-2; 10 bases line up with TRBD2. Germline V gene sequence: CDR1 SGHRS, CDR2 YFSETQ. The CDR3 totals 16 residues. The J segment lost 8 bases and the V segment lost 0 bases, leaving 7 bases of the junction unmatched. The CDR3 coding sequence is TGCGCCAGCAGCTTGGAGCCTAGCGGGAGATGGGGGGAGCTGTTTTTT. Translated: CASSLEPSGRWGELFF. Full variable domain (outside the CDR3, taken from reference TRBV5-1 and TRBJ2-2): KAGVTQTPRYLIKTRGQQVTLSCSPISGHRSVSWYQQTPGQGLQFLFEYFSETQRNKGNFPGRFSGRQFSNSRSEMNVSTLELGDSALYLCASSLEPSGRWGELFFGEGSRLTVL.

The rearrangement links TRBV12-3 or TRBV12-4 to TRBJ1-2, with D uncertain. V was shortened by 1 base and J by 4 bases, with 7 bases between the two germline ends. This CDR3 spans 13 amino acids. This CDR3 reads CASSLGARYGYTF. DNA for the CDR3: TGTGCCAGCAGTTTAGGGGCCCGCTATGGCTACACCTTC.

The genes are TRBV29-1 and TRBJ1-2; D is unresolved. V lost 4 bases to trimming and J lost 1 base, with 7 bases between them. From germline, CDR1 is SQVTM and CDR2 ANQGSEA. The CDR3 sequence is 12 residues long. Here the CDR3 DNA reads TGCAGCGTTGGGACCGATAACTATGGCTACACCTTC. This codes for CSVGTDNYGYTF. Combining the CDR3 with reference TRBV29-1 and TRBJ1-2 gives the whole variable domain SAVISQKPSRDICQRGTSLTIQCQVDSQVTMMFWYRQQPGQSLTLIATANQGSEATYESGFVIDKFPISRPNLTFSTLTVSNMSPEDSSIYLCSVGTDNYGYTFGSGTRLTVV.

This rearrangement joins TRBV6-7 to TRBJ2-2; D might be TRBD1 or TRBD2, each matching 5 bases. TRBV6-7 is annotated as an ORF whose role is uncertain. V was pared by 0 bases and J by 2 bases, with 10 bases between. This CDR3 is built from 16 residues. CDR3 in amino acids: CASSYSARDNTGELFF. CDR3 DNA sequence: TGTGCCAGCAGTTACTCAGCCAGGGACAACACCGGGGAGCTGTTTTTT.

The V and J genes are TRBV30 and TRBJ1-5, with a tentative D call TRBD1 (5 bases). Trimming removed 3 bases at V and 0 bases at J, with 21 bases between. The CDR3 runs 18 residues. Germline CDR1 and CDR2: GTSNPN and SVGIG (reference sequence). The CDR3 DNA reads TGTGCCTGGAGCACGGGACGAGGGATGGGAGCTAGCAATCAGCCCCAGCATTTT. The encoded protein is CAWSTGRGMGASNQPQHF.

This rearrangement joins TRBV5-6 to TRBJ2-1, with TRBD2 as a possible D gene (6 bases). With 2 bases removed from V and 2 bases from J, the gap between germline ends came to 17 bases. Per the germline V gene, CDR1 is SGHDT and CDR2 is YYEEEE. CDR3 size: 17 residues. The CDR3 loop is CASSFRWVAEPYNEQFF. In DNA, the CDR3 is TGTGCCAGCAGCTTTAGGTGGGTAGCGGAACCCTACAATGAGCAGTTCTTC. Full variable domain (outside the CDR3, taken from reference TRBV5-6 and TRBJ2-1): DAGVTQSPTHLIKTRGQQVTLRCSPKSGHDTVSWYQQALGQGPQFIFQYYEEEERQRGNFPDRFSGHQFPNYSSELNVNALLLGDSALYLCASSFRWVAEPYNEQFFGPGTRLTVL.

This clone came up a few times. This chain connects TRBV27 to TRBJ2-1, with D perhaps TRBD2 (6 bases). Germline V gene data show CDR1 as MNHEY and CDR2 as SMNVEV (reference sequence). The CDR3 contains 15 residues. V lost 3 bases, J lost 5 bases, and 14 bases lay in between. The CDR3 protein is CASSLGRRAHNEQFF. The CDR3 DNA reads TGTGCCAGCAGTTTGGGTCGGAGGGCCCACAATGAGCAGTTCTTC.

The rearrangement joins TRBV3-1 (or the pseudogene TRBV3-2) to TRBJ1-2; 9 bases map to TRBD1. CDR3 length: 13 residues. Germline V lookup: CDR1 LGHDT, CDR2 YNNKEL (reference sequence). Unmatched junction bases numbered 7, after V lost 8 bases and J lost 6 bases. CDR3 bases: TGTGCCAGCGGAACAACAGGGGGCGATGGCTACACCTTC. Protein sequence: CASGTTGGDGYTF.

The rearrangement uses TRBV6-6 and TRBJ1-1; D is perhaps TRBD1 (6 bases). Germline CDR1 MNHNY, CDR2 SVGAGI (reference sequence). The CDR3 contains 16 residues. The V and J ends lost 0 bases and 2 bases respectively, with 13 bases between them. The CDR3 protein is CASSYSWTEPNTEAFF. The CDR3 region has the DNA TGTGCCAGCAGTTACTCTTGGACAGAACCTAACACTGAAGCTTTCTTT.

The CDR3 sequence: CASSGRSGELFF. In nucleotides, the CDR3 is TGTGCCAGCAGCGGGAGGAGCGGGGAGCTGTTTTTT. The gene calls are TRBV27 and TRBJ2-2; 7 bases align to TRBD2. The CDR3 contains 12 residues. V trimming: 6 bases; J trimming: 7 bases; junction bases outside the gene matches: 2. CDR1 is MNHEY, CDR2 SMNVEV, per germline (reference sequence).

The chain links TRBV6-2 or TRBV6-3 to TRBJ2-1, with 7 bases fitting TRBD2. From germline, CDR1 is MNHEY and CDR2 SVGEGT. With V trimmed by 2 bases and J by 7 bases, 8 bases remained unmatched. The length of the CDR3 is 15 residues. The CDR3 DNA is TGTGCCAGCAGTTACGAGCGGGGAGATCGGAATGAGCAGTTCTTC. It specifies CASSYERGDRNEQFF.

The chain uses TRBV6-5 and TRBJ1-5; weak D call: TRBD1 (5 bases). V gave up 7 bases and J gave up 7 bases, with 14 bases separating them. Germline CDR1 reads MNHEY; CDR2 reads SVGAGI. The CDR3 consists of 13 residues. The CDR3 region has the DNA TGTGCCAGCACCGCAGGGTTGGGGCAGCCCCAGCATTTT. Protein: CASTAGLGQPQHF.

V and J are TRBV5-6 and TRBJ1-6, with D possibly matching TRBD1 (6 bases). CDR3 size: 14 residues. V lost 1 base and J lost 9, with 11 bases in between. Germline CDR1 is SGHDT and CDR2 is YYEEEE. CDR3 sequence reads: CASSLYREGSPLHF. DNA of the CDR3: TGTGCCAGCAGCTTGTACAGGGAGGGTTCACCCCTCCACTTT.

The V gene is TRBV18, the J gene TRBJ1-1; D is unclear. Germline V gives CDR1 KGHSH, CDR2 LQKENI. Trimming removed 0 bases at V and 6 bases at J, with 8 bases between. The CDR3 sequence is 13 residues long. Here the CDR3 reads CASSPPLLSEAFF. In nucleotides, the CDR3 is TGTGCCAGCTCACCACCGCTATTATCTGAAGCTTTCTTT.

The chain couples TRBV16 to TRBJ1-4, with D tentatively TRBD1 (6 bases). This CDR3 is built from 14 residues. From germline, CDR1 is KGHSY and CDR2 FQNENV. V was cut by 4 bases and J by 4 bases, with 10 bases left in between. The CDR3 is CASSRGQSNEKLFF. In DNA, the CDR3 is TGTGCCAGCAGCCGCGGACAGAGTAATGAAAAACTGTTTTTT. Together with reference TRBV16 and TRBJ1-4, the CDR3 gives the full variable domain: GEEVAQTPKHLVRGEGQKAKLYCAPIKGHSYVFWYQQVLKNEFKFLISFQNENVFDETGMPKERFSAKCLPNSPCSLEIQATKLEDSAVYFCASSRGQSNEKLFFGSGTQLSVL.

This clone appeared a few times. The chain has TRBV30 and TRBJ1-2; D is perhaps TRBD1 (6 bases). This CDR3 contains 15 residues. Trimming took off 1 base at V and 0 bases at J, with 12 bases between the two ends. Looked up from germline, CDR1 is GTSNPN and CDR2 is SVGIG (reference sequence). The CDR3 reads CAWSGTGTPNYGYTF. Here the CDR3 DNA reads TGTGCCTGGAGTGGTACCGGGACACCTAACTATGGCTACACCTTC.

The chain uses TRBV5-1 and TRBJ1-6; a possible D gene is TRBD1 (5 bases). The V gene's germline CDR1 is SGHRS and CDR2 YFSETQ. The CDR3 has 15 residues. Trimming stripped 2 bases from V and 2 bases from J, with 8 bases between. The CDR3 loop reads CASSLGTAYNSPLHF. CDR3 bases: TGCGCCAGCAGCTTAGGGACGGCCTATAATTCACCCCTCCACTTT.

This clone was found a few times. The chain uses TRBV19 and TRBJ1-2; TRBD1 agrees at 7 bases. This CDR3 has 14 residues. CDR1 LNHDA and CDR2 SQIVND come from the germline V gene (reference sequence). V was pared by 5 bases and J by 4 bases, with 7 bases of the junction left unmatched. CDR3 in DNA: TGTGCCAGTAGTGCCCGACAGGGTACCTATGGCTACACCTTC. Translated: CASSARQGTYGYTF.

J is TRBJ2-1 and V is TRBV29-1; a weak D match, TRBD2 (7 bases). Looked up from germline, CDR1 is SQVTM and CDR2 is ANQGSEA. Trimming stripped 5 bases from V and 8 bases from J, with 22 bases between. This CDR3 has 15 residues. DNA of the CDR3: TGCAGCGTTCCGAAAAGAGGGGGGGCAAACCATGAGCAGTTCTTC. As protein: CSVPKRGGANHEQFF.

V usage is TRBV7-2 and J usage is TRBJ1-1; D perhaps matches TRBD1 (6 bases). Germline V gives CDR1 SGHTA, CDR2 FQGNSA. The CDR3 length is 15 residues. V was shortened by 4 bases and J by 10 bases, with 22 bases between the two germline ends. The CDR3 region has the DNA TGTGCCAGCAGCTCCTTAGGTACAGGGACTATGGGAGCTTTCTTT. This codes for CASSSLGTGTMGAFF.

For the CDR3, the DNA is TGCGCCAGCCGCCTCAAGTCGAACACCGGGGAGCTGTTTTTT. Protein: CASRLKSNTGELFF. The chain recombines TRBV5-1 with TRBJ2-2; D is unresolved. V was cut by 7 bases and J by 0 bases, with 10 bases left in between. CDR3 length: 14 amino acids. In germline, CDR1 is SGHRS, CDR2 YFSETQ.

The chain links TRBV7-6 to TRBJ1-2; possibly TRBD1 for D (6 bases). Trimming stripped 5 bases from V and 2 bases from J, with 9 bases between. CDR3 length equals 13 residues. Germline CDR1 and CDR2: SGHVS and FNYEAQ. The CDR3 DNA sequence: TGTGCCAGCAGCATCGACAGGAACTATGGCTACACCTTC. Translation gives CASSIDRNYGYTF. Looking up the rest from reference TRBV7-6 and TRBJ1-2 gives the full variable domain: GAGVSQSPRYKVTKRGQDVALRCDPISGHVSLYWYRQALGQGPEFLTYFNYEAQQDKSGLPNDRFSAERPEGSISTLTIQRTEQRDSAMYRCASSIDRNYGYTFGSGTRLTVV.

CDR3 region: CASSVGQGNTEAFF. The CDR3 region has the DNA TGTGCCAGCAGCGTCGGACAGGGGAACACTGAAGCTTTCTTT. The chain has TRBV5-4 and TRBJ1-1; 8 bases align to TRBD1. V trimming: 4 bases; J trimming: 1 base; junction bases outside the gene matches: 3. This CDR3 is 14 amino acids long. CDR1 is SGHNT and CDR2 is YYREEE in the germline V gene (reference sequence).

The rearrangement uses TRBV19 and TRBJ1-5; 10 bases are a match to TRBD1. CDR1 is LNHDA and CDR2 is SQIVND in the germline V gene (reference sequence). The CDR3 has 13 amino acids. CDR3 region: CAAGTGVNQPQHF. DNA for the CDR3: TGTGCTGCCGGGACAGGGGTCAATCAGCCCCAGCATTTT.